This T cell receptor (beta chain) was recorded in a study of tumor and adjacent non-tumor tissue in lung cancer. Whole-study context: The cohort had 12 adenocarcinoma, a couple of squamous cell and 1 small cell patients. Whole-study results and caveats: Patients with more diverse tumor TCRs had worse survival. Compared with tumor, normal lung showed significantly lower TCR diversity.

As to this clonotype: Antigen unknown.

TCRbeta libraries were built with three rounds of nested PCR, modified from ARM-PCR. One entry per CDR3 protein results from TCRdb running MiXCR on the multiplex PCR reads. The profile shows about 200,000 distinct CDR3 sequences, over 55% of them singletons. This sample's RNA came from whole unsorted tissue. The V gene's germline CDR1 is SGHRS and CDR2 YFSETQ. The CDR3 runs to 15 residues. Trimming at V came to 0 bases and at J to 4 bases, leaving 3 bases not matched to a gene. Sequencing input: lung tumor tissue. The origin of this receptor is a man aged 60-69 years with non-small cell lung cancer. The V and J genes are TRBV5-1 and TRBJ2-3; the match to TRBD2 covers 9 bases. The CDR3 region is CASSLASGVADTQYF. The CDR3 DNA reads as TGCGCCAGCAGCTTGGCTAGCGGGGTTGCAGATACGCAGTATTTT.